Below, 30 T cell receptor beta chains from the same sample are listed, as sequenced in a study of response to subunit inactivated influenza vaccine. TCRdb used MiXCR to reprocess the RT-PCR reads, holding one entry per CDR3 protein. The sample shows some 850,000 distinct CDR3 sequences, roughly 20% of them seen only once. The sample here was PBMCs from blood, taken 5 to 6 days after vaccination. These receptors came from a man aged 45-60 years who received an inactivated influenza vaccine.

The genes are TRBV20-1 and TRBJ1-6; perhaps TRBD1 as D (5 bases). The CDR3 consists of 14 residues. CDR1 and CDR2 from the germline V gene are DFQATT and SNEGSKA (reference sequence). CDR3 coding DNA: TGCAGCGCGGCAGGGAGCTCCTATAATTCACCCCTCCACTTT. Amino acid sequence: CSAAGSSYNSPLHF.

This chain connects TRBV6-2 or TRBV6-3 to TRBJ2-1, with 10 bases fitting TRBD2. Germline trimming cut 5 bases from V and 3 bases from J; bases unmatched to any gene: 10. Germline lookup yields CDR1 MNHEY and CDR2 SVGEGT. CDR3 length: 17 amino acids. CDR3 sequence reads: CASSTTQRGGLYNEQFF. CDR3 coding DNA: TGTGCCAGCAGTACCACCCAGCGGGGGGGCCTCTACAATGAGCAGTTCTTC.

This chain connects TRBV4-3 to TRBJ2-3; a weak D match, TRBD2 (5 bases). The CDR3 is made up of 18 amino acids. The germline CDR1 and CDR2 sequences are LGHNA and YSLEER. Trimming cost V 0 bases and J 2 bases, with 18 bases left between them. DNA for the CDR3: TGCGCCAGCAGCCAAGACGAGGCCGGGGAAACCCCCACAGATACGCAGTATTTT. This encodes CASSQDEAGETPTDTQYF.

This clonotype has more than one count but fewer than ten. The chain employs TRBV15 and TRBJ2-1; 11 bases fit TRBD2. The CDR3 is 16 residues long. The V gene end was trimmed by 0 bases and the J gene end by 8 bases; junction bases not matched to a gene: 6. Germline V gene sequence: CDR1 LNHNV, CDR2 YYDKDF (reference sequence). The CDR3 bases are TGTGCCACCAGCAGAGATCCCCTAGCGGGAGGTTATGAGCAGTTCTTC. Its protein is CATSRDPLAGGYEQFF. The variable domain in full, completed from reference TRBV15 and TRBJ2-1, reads DAMVIQNPRYQVTQFGKPVTLSCSQTLNHNVMYWYQQKSSQAPKLLFHYYDKDFNNEADTPDNFQSRRPNTSFCFLDIRSPGLGDTAMYLCATSRDPLAGGYEQFFGPGTRLTVL.

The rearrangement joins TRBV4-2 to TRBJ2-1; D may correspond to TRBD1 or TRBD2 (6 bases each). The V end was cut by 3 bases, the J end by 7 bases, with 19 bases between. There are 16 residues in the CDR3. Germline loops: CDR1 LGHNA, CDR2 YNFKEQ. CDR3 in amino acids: CASSQLSGAQGNEQFF. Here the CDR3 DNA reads TGTGCCAGCAGCCAGCTGTCGGGGGCCCAGGGGAATGAGCAGTTCTTC.

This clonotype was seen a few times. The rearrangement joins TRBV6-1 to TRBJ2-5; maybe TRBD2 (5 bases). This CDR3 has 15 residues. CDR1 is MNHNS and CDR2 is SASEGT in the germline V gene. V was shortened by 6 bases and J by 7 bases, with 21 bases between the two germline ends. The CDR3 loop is CASSPLSTILGTQYF. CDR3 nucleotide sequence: TGTGCCAGCAGCCCCCTTTCGACTATCCTGGGGACCCAGTACTTC.

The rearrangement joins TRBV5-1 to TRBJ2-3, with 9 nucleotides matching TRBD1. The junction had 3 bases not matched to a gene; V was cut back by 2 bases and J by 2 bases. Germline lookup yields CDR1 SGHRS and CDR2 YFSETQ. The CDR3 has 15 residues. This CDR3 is CASSLGTGNTDTQYF. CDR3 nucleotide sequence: TGCGCCAGCAGCTTAGGGACAGGGAACACAGATACGCAGTATTTT. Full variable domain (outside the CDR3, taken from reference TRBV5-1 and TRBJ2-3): KAGVTQTPRYLIKTRGQQVTLSCSPISGHRSVSWYQQTPGQGLQFLFEYFSETQRNKGNFPGRFSGRQFSNSRSEMNVSTLELGDSALYLCASSLGTGNTDTQYFGPGTRLTVL.

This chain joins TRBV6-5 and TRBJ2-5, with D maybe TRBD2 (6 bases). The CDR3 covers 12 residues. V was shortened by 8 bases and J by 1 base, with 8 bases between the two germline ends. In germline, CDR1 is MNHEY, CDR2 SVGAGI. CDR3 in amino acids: CASGGFQETQYF. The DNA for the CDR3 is TGTGCCAGCGGGGGGTTCCAAGAGACCCAGTACTTC.

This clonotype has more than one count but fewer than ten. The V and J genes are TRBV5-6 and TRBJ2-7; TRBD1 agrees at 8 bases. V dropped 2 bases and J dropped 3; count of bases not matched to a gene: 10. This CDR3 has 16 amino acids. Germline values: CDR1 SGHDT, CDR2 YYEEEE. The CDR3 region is CASSFNGQGFLYEQYF. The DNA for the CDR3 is TGTGCCAGCAGCTTCAACGGACAGGGCTTCCTCTACGAGCAGTACTTC.

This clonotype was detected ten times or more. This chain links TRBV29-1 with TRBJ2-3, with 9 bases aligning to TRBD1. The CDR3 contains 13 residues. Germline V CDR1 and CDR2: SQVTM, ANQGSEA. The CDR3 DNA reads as TGCAGTTACAGGGGGCAGGGAACAGATACGCAGTATTTT. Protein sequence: CSYRGQGTDTQYF.

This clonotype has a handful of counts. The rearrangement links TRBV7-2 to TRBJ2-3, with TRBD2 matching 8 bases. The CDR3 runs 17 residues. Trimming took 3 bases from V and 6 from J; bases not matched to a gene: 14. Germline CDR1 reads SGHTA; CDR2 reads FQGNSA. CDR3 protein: CASSFGLAGPRWDTQYF. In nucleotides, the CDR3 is TGTGCCAGCAGCTTTGGCCTAGCGGGCCCGCGGTGGGATACGCAGTATTTT.

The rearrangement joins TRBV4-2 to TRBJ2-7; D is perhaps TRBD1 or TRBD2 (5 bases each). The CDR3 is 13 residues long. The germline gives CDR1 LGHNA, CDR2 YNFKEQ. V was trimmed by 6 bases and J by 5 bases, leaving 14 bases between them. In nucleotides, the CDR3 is TGTGCCAGCAGGCTTGGGACCGCGAACGAGCAGTACTTC. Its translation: CASRLGTANEQYF.

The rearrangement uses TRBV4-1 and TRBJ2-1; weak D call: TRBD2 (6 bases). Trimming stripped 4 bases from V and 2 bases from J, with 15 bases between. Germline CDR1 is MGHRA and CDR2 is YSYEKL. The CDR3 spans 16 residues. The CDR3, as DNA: TGCGCCAGCAGCCCGGGTGTGGGGGGAACCTACAATGAGCAGTTCTTC. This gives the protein CASSPGVGGTYNEQFF.

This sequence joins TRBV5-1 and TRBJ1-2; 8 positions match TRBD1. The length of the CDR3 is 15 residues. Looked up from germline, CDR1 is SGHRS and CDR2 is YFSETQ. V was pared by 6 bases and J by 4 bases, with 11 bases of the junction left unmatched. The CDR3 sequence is CASTDSIDRGYGYTF. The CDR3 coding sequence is TGCGCCAGCACCGACTCCATCGACAGGGGCTATGGCTACACCTTC.

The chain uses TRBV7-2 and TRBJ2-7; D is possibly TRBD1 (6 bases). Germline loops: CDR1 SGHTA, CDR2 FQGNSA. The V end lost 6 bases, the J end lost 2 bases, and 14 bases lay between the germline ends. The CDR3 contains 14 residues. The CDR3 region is CASSPDRFPYEQYF. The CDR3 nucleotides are TGTGCCAGCAGTCCTGACAGGTTCCCCTACGAGCAGTACTTC.

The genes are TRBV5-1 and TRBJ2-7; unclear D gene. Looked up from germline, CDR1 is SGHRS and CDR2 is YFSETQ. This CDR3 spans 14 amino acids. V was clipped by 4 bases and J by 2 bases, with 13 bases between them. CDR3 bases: TGCGCCAGCAGCCTTGGGCAGGATGCCTACGAGCAGTACTTC. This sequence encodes CASSLGQDAYEQYF. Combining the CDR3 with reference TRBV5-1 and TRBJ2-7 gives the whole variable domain KAGVTQTPRYLIKTRGQQVTLSCSPISGHRSVSWYQQTPGQGLQFLFEYFSETQRNKGNFPGRFSGRQFSNSRSEMNVSTLELGDSALYLCASSLGQDAYEQYFGPGTRLTVT.

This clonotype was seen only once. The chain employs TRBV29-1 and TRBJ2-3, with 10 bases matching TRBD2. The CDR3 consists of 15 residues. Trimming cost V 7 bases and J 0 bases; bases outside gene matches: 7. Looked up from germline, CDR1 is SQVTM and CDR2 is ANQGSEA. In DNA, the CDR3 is TGCAGCGCTACTAGCGGGGCTTCTAGCACAGATACGCAGTATTTT. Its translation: CSATSGASSTDTQYF.

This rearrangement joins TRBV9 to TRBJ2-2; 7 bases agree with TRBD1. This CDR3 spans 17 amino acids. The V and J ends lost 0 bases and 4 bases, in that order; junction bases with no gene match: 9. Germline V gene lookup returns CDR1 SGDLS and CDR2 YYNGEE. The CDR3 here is CASSVGPVTGTTGELFF. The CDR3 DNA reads TGTGCCAGCAGCGTAGGGCCCGTGACAGGGACCACCGGGGAGCTGTTTTTT.

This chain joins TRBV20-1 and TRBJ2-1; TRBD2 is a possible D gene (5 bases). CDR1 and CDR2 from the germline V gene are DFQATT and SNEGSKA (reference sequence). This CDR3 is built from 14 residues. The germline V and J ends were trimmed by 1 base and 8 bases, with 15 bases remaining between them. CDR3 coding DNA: TGCAGTGCTAGAGCCGGGATGGTTTCGGATGAGCAGTTCTTC. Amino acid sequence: CSARAGMVSDEQFF.

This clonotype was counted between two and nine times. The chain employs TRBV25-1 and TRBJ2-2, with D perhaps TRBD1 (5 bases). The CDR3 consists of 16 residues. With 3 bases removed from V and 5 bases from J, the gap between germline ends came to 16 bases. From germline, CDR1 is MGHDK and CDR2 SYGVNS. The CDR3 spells CASSDLQKGETGELFF. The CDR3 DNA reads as TGTGCCAGCAGTGATCTGCAGAAAGGGGAAACCGGGGAGCTGTTTTTT. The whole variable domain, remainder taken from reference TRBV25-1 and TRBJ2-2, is EADIYQTPRYLVIGTGKKITLECSQTMGHDKMYWYQQDPGMELHLIHYSYGVNSTEKGDLSSESTVSRIRTEHFPLTLESARPSHTSQYLCASSDLQKGETGELFFGEGSRLTVL.

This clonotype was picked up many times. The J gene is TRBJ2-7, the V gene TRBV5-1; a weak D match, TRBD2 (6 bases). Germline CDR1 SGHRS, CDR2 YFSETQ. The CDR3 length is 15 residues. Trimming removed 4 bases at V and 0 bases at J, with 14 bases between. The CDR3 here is CASSPGTGSSYEQYF. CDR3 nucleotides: TGCGCCAGCAGCCCGGGGACCGGGAGCTCCTACGAGCAGTACTTC.

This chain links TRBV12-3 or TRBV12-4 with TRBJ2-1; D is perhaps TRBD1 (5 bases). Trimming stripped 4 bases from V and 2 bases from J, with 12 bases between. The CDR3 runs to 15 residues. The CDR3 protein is CASSSGHVAYNEQFF. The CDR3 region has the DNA TGTGCCAGCAGTTCAGGACACGTTGCCTACAATGAGCAGTTCTTC.

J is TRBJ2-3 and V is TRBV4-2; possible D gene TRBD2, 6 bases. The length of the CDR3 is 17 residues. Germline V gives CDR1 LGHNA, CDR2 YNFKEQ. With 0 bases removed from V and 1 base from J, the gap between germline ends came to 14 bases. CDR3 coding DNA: TGTGCCAGCAGCCAAGAGGAGGGTAAGATCCGCACAGATACGCAGTATTTT. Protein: CASSQEEGKIRTDTQYF.

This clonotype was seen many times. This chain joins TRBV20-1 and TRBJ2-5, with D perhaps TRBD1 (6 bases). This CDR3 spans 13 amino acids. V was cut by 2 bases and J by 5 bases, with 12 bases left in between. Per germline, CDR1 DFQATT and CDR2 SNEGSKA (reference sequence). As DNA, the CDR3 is TGCAGTGCTAGAACAGGGACCCCGGAGACCCAGTACTTC. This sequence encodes CSARTGTPETQYF.

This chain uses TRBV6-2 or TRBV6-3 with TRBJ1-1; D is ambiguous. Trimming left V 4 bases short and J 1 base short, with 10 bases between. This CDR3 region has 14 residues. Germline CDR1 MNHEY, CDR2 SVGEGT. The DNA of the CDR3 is TGTGCCAGCAGTTGGAGGCAGAGGAACACTGAAGCTTTCTTT. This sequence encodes CASSWRQRNTEAFF.

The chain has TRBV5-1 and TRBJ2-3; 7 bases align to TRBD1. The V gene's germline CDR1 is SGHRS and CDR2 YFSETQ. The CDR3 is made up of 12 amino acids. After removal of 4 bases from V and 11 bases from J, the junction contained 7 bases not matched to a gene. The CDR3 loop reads CASSQRQGEQYF. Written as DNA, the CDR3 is TGCGCCAGCAGCCAACGACAGGGTGAGCAGTATTTT.

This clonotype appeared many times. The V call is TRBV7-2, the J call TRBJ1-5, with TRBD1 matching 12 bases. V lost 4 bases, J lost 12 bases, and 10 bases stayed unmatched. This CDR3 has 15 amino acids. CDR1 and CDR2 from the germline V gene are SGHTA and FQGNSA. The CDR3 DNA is TGTGCCAGCAGCTATTCGGGGACAGGGGGCAGCGTCCAGCATTTT. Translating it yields CASSYSGTGGSVQHF. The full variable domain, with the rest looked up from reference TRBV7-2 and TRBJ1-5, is GAGVSQSPSNKVTEKGKDVELRCDPISGHTALYWYRQSLGQGLEFLIYFQGNSAPDKSGLPSDRFSAERTGGSVSTLTIQRTQQEDSAVYLCASSYSGTGGSVQHFGDGTRLSIL.

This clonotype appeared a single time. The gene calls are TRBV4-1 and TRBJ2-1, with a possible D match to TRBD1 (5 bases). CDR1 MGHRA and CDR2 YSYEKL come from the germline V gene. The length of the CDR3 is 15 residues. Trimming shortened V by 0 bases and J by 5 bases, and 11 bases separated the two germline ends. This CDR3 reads CASSQESRTNNEQFF. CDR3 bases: TGCGCCAGCAGCCAAGAATCTAGGACAAACAATGAGCAGTTCTTC.

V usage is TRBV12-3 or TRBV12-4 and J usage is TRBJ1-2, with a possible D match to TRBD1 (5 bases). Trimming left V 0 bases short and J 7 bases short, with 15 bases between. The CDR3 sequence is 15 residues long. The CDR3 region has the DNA TGTGCCAGCAGTTTAGCCCCGCGCAGGGTCGGTGGCTACACCTTC. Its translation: CASSLAPRRVGGYTF.

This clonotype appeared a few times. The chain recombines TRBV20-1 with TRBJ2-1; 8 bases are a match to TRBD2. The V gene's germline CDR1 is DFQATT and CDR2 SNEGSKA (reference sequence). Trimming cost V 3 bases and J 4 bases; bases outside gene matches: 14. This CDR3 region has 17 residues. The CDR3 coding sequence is TGCAGTGCTAGCGGGCTAGCGGGTCCCTCGACGTACAATGAGCAGTTCTTC. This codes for CSASGLAGPSTYNEQFF.